The T cell receptor (beta chain) under discussion was sequenced for a study of relationships among human T cell subsets. Broader study findings: Across seven subsets, gene usage, CDR3 length and N-additions did not differ significantly. A CD4+CD8+ double-positive population could not be excluded by bead sorting.

Magnetic beads coated with subset-specific antibodies isolated the T cell subsets. V gave up 5 bases and J gave up 4 bases; unmatched junction bases: 15. CDR1 is SGHAT and CDR2 is FQNNGV in the germline V gene. The CDR3 is made up of 18 amino acids. In the case of this clonotype: Its specificity is not known.

Semiquantitative ARM-PCR amplified T cell receptor alpha and beta CDR3 regions from mRNA. Exponential amplification used communal superprimers after tagged nested gene-specific primers in ARM-PCR. Each CDR3 protein gets one entry after TCRdb re-called the multiplex PCR reads with MiXCR. The sample yields about 4,700 distinct CDR3 sequences, 78% seen once. What was sequenced was total T cells sorted from blood. The V call is TRBV11-2, the J call TRBJ2-1, with 9 bases identical to TRBD2. The sequence was obtained from a man in his forties or fifties in good health. The CDR3: CASSPQGEASGKYNEQFF. The CDR3 bases are TGTGCCAGCAGCCCGCAAGGCGAGGCTAGCGGGAAGTACAATGAGCAGTTCTTC.